The T cell receptor (beta chain) under discussion was sequenced for a study of blood T cell repertoires in COVID-19. Study-level background: Sources were T cells, B-cell-depleted T cells, or PBMCs; the material itself was cDNA or gDNA.

Germline trimming cut 0 bases from V and 5 bases from J; bases unmatched to any gene: 7. Germline V CDR1 and CDR2: GTSNPN, SVGIG (reference sequence). The CDR3 spans 15 residues. Only in-frame clones appear in the TCRdb table, and some are missing; sequencing was by immunoSEQ multiplex PCR. Seen here are 200,000 to 250,000 clones, roughly 88% observed once, and the top ten hold approximately 13%. This TCR was recovered from a human donor in a cohort sampled during active COVID-19. Source material: peripheral blood. This rearrangement joins TRBV30 to TRBJ2-5; TRBD2 agrees at 9 bases. The CDR3 region has the DNA TGTGCCTGGAGTGTGATAGCGGGAGTAGGGGAGACCCAGTACTTC. Amino acids: CAWSVIAGVGETQYF.